Each of the 4 T cell receptor beta chains below was sequenced from the same sample in a study of beta chain features in type 1 diabetes. Study observations and caveats: Across all four CD4+ subsets, people with type 1 diabetes showed modestly shorter TCRB CDR3s.

These receptors are not linked to any known antigen. Expressed TCRB transcripts were sequenced because the entire RNA isolate underwent reverse transcription. Sequencing was performed with immunoSEQ multiplex PCR; in TCRdb, only in-frame clones are kept and a portion is missing. This sample yields about 340,000 clones, of which roughly a tenth are seen a single time; about 1% belongs to the top ten. The sequenced sample consisted of central memory CD4+ T cells from blood. Source of these receptors: a young man with type 1 diabetes.

CDR3 residues: CSVATSGRGNEQFF. CDR3 bases: TGCAGCGTCGCGACTAGCGGGAGGGGGAATGAGCAGTTCTTC. This chain joins TRBV29-1 and TRBJ2-1, with TRBD2 identical over 14 bases. With 6 bases clipped from V and 7 bases from J, the junction kept 5 bases outside the gene matches. The CDR3 totals 14 residues. Germline V gene data show CDR1 as SQVTM and CDR2 as ANQGSEA.

The rearrangement links TRBV11-2 to TRBJ2-2, with D unresolved. Germline V gene data show CDR1 as SGHAT and CDR2 as FQNNGV. The CDR3 spans 12 residues. Between the trimmed V and J ends, which lost 0 bases and 5 bases, there was a span of 1 base. The CDR3 sequence is CASSLDTGELFF. The CDR3 DNA is TGTGCCAGCAGCTTAGATACCGGGGAGCTGTTTTTT.

The chain's CDR3 is CSVYLAGGVNEQFF. The CDR3 coding sequence is TGCAGCGTTTATTTGGCGGGGGGGGTCAATGAGCAGTTCTTC. The chain uses TRBV29-1 and TRBJ2-1; TRBD2 matches at 9 bases. The trim removed 5 bases at V and 6 bases at J, leaving 8 bases unmatched. The CDR3 length is 14 residues. Germline V lookup: CDR1 SQVTM, CDR2 ANQGSEA.

A remark on this clone: Other DNA sequences of this sample code for an identical CDR3. This chain connects TRBV27 to TRBJ2-1, with 8 bases identical to TRBD1. The CDR3 length is 15 residues. Germline CDR1 reads MNHEY; CDR2 reads SMNVEV (reference sequence). The ends lost 5 bases at V and 1 base at J; junction bases unmatched: 4. The CDR3 DNA is TGTGCCAGCAGTAGCCGGACAGGGTCCTACAATGAGCAGTTCTTC. Its protein product is CASSSRTGSYNEQFF.